The next 32 T cell receptor beta chains were all read from a single sample in a study of PD-L1 blockade in urothelial cancer. TCRdb's copy holds only in-frame clones and misses some; the assay was immunoSEQ multiplex PCR. The table lists around 45,000 clones, about 91% of them singletons, with approximately 4.1% in the top ten. The sample was PBMCs, taken around atezolizumab (anti-PD-L1) treatment. The receptors come from an elderly man with urothelial cancer.

This clone was counted once. J is TRBJ2-7 and V is TRBV6-6, with D possibly TRBD1 on 5 matching bases. The CDR3 totals 12 residues. The V gene's germline CDR1 is MNHNY and CDR2 SVGAGI (reference sequence). Trimming took 2 bases from V and 6 from J, leaving 8 bases between them. The CDR3 loop is CASSYGGAEQYF. In DNA form, the CDR3 reads TGTGCCAGCAGTTACGGTGGGGCCGAGCAGTACTTC.

The chain carries TRBV27 and TRBJ1-1; 8 bases map to TRBD1. This CDR3 comprises 14 residues. The germline V gene encodes CDR1 MNHEY and CDR2 SMNVEV (reference sequence). V lost 5 bases, J lost 3 bases, and 5 bases stayed unmatched. CDR3 region: CASSMTGEYTEAFF. DNA for the CDR3: TGTGCCAGCAGTATGACAGGGGAGTACACTGAAGCTTTCTTT.

V gene TRBV5-1 combines with J gene TRBJ2-5; 12 bases align to TRBD2. TRBJ2-7 matches the DNA end more closely, so the J call is doubtful. The length of the CDR3 is 15 residues. Per germline, CDR1 SGHRS and CDR2 YFSETQ. CDR3 nucleotides: TGCGCCAGCAGCTCAATACTAGCGGGAGGCTACGAGCAGTACTTC. Its protein is CASSSILAGGYEQYF.

The gene calls are TRBV6-5 and TRBJ1-6; TRBD1 is a possible D gene (6 bases). V gave up 5 bases and J gave up 10 bases, with 9 bases separating them. Germline CDR1 is MNHEY and CDR2 is SVGAGI. CDR3 length equals 12 residues. CDR3: CASSAQGSPLHF. For the CDR3, the DNA is TGTGCCAGCAGTGCTCAGGGGTCACCCCTCCACTTT.

This rearrangement joins TRBV23-1 to TRBJ2-7, with a weak D call TRBD1 (7 bases). TRBV23-1 falls under the ORF class, with uncertain function. The ends were cut back, 0 bases at V and 7 bases at J, with 16 bases in the middle. This CDR3 is built from 15 residues. The CDR3: CASSQSAEGAGEQYF. CDR3 bases: TGCGCCAGCAGTCAATCCGCCGAGGGGGCGGGAGAGCAGTACTTC.

The genes are TRBV6-5 and TRBJ1-1, with TRBD1 matching 8 bases. The CDR3 covers 15 residues. The germline V gene has CDR1 MNHEY and CDR2 SVGAGI. With 7 bases clipped from V and 8 bases from J, the junction kept 15 bases outside the gene matches. The CDR3 DNA follows: TGTGCCAGCAATTCGGGACAGGCCGGAAGAAAAGAAGCTTTCTTT. It is translated as CASNSGQAGRKEAFF.

J is TRBJ2-7 and V is TRBV5-4, with TRBD2 matching 14 bases. The CDR3 consists of 16 residues. Germline trimming cut 3 bases from V and 5 bases from J; bases unmatched to any gene: 7. Per germline, CDR1 SGHNT and CDR2 YYREEE (reference sequence). The CDR3 spells CASSSGLAGVSHEQYF. CDR3 sequence (DNA): TGTGCCAGCAGCTCGGGACTAGCGGGAGTAAGTCACGAGCAGTACTTC.

The rearrangement uses TRBV11-2 and TRBJ2-7; TRBD2 matches 8 bases. The CDR3 totals 14 residues. Germline CDR1 is SGHAT and CDR2 is FQNNGV. The V segment lost 4 bases and the J segment 2 bases; nucleotides outside the gene matches: 4. CDR3 amino acids: CASSSREGPYEQYF. CDR3 DNA sequence: TGTGCCAGCAGCTCCCGGGAGGGCCCCTACGAGCAGTACTTC.

CDR3 nucleotide sequence: TGTGCCAGCAGCGCTAGCGGGAGGGTCCCCGAGCAGTACTTC. This translates into CASSASGRVPEQYF. The J gene is TRBJ2-7, the V gene TRBV6-5; 12 nucleotides agree with TRBD2. The CDR3 is 14 residues long. The V and J ends lost 6 bases and 6 bases, in that order; junction bases with no gene match: 6. Per germline, CDR1 MNHEY and CDR2 SVGAGI.

The V call is TRBV11-2, the J call TRBJ2-2; D might be TRBD2 (5 bases). The germline V and J ends were trimmed by 1 base and 7 bases, with 19 bases remaining between them. The germline V gene encodes CDR1 SGHAT and CDR2 FQNNGV. CDR3 length: 17 amino acids. CDR3 in DNA: TGTGCCAGCAGCTTAGGACGATCGGCACAGCGGCGCGGGGAGCTGTTTTTT. This translates into CASSLGRSAQRRGELFF.

Written as DNA, the CDR3 is TGTGCCATCAGTGAACAGATCTCCTACGAGCAGTACTTC. Protein sequence: CAISEQISYEQYF. This rearrangement joins TRBV10-3 to TRBJ2-7; D unresolved. Germline assignment: CDR1 ENHRY and CDR2 SYGVKD. V was trimmed by 3 bases and J by 0 bases, leaving 6 bases between them. The CDR3 is 13 residues long.

The chain carries TRBV28 and TRBJ1-2; 9 nucleotides align to TRBD1. This CDR3 has 14 amino acids. Germline V lookup: CDR1 MDHEN, CDR2 SYDVKM. Trimming took 5 bases from V and 5 from J; bases not matched to a gene: 6. CDR3 nucleotide sequence: TGTGCCAGCAGTGTACAGGGGGCATTTTATGGCTACACCTTC. It translates to CASSVQGAFYGYTF.

The gene calls are TRBV7-2 and TRBJ1-1; D gene unclear. V lost 2 bases to trimming and J lost 1 base, with 8 bases between them. Looked up from germline, CDR1 is SGHTA and CDR2 is FQGNSA. This CDR3 comprises 14 residues. The CDR3 protein is CASSLLVANTEAFF. The CDR3 nucleotides read TGTGCCAGCAGCTTATTGGTAGCGAACACTGAAGCTTTCTTT.

The table lists this clone with a count of one. The chain is built from TRBV7-8 and TRBJ1-4; no reliable D call. Per germline, CDR1 SGHVS and CDR2 FQNEAQ. V lost 5 bases, J lost 0 bases, and 10 bases lay in between. CDR3 length: 15 residues. The CDR3 sequence is CASSRGDATNEKLFF. The CDR3 DNA reads TGTGCCAGCAGCCGAGGAGATGCAACTAATGAAAAACTGTTTTTT.

This chain uses TRBV19 with TRBJ2-5, with TRBD2 as a possible D gene (6 bases). The CDR3 covers 13 residues. CDR1 and CDR2 from the germline V gene are LNHDA and SQIVND (reference sequence). Trimming cost V 3 bases and J 5 bases, with 10 bases left between them. CDR3 amino acids: CASSMGGKETQYF. The CDR3, as DNA: TGTGCCAGTAGTATGGGCGGGAAGGAGACCCAGTACTTC. The full variable domain, its missing parts supplied by reference TRBV19 and TRBJ2-5, is DGGITQSPKYLFRKEGQNVTLSCEQNLNHDAMYWYRQDPGQGLRLIYYSQIVNDFQKGDIAEGYSVSREKKESFPLTVTSAQKNPTAFYLCASSMGGKETQYFGPGTRLLVL.

The gene calls are TRBV4-3 and TRBJ1-5; D possibly corresponds to TRBD1 (5 bases). The germline V gene encodes CDR1 LGHNA and CDR2 YSLEER. Trimming took 0 bases from V and 8 from J, leaving 14 bases between them. CDR3 length equals 15 residues. The CDR3 loop is CASSQEGKAGEPQHF. The DNA of the CDR3 is TGCGCCAGCAGCCAAGAGGGGAAGGCGGGGGAGCCCCAGCATTTT.

The table lists this clone with a count of one. This chain connects TRBV7-6 to TRBJ2-3, with D perhaps TRBD2 (5 bases). With 1 base removed from V and 1 base from J, the gap between germline ends came to 9 bases. Germline V gene lookup returns CDR1 SGHVS and CDR2 FNYEAQ. The CDR3 sequence is 15 residues long. CDR3 amino acids: CASSLDGLRTDTQYF. Written as DNA, the CDR3 is TGTGCCAGCAGCTTAGACGGACTTCGCACAGATACGCAGTATTTT.

The chain links TRBV4-1 to TRBJ2-1; D remains unclear. The CDR3 has 18 residues. Germline V CDR1 and CDR2: MGHRA, YSYEKL. The germline V and J ends were trimmed by 0 bases and 5 bases, with 20 bases remaining between them. CDR3 in amino acids: CASSQDVVFRNLDNEQFF. The CDR3 DNA is TGCGCCAGCAGCCAAGACGTTGTATTCCGTAATTTAGACAATGAGCAGTTCTTC.

The V gene is TRBV6-5, the J gene TRBJ2-5; 8 bases align to TRBD1. V trimming: 2 bases; J trimming: 5 bases; junction bases outside the gene matches: 10. The germline CDR1 and CDR2 sequences are MNHEY and SVGAGI. The CDR3 is 16 amino acids. DNA of the CDR3: TGTGCCAGCAGTTACAAAGGGACAGGCCAAAGCGAGACCCAGTACTTC. Its protein is CASSYKGTGQSETQYF.

The chain uses TRBV25-1 and TRBJ1-2, with TRBD1 matching 7 bases. The V segment lost 6 bases and the J segment 0 bases; nucleotides outside the gene matches: 4. Germline values: CDR1 MGHDK, CDR2 SYGVNS. The CDR3 is 14 residues long. The CDR3 sequence is CASSRDSSNYGYTF. CDR3 DNA: TGTGCCAGCAGCCGGGACAGTTCTAACTATGGCTACACCTTC.

The V and J genes are TRBV5-4 and TRBJ1-2; no reliable D call. Germline values: CDR1 SGHNT, CDR2 YYREEE (reference sequence). V was shortened by 4 bases and J by 6 bases, with 22 bases between the two germline ends. This CDR3 comprises 16 residues. The CDR3 bases are TGTGCCAGCAGCCCGCCCCCATCCAGACAAGGCGATGGCTACACCTTC. Translation gives CASSPPPSRQGDGYTF.

V usage is TRBV29-1 and J usage is TRBJ2-7; 10 bases are a match to TRBD2. CDR3 length: 14 amino acids. With 7 bases clipped from V and 4 bases from J, the junction kept 10 bases outside the gene matches. Per the germline V gene, CDR1 is SQVTM and CDR2 is ANQGSEA. The CDR3 DNA reads as TGCAGCGCTTCCGGGACTAGCGAATCGTACGAGCAGTACTTC. Protein sequence: CSASGTSESYEQYF.

The sample holds a few counts of this clone. This rearrangement joins TRBV5-1 to TRBJ2-7, with 7 bases that match TRBD1. This CDR3 region has 14 residues. The V segment lost 4 bases and the J segment 1 base; nucleotides outside the gene matches: 5. Germline lookup yields CDR1 SGHRS and CDR2 YFSETQ. In DNA form, the CDR3 reads TGCGCCAGCAGCCCGGGACAGCCGTCCTACGAGCAGTACTTC. Translated: CASSPGQPSYEQYF.

This clone was counted only a few times. The rearrangement joins TRBV7-9 to TRBJ2-7; 7 nucleotides match TRBD1. V lost 5 bases and J lost 6; bases outside the gene matches: 4. The CDR3 extends over 12 amino acids. CDR1 and CDR2 (germline): SEHNR, FQNEAQ (reference sequence). In DNA, the CDR3 is TGTGCCAGCAGCACCGACAGGGCCGAGCAGTACTTC. Translated, it gives CASSTDRAEQYF.

CDR3 residues: CASSIQGQINQPQHF. As DNA, the CDR3 is TGTGCCAGTAGTATACAGGGACAGATCAATCAGCCCCAGCATTTT. J is TRBJ1-5 and V is TRBV19; 7 nucleotides align to TRBD1. Unmatched junction bases numbered 4, after V lost 2 bases and J lost 3 bases. The CDR3 has 15 residues. Per germline, CDR1 LNHDA and CDR2 SQIVND (reference sequence).

The chain's CDR3 is CASNLGGISNCNYGYTF. Written as DNA, the CDR3 is TGTGCCAGCAATCTAGGCGGGATCTCCAATTGTAACTATGGCTACACCTTC. V is TRBV7-4 and J is TRBJ1-2; D is uncertain. Germline V gene lookup returns CDR1 SGHVT and CDR2 SQSDAQ. The V and J ends lost 7 bases and 1 base respectively, with 22 bases between them. The CDR3 has 17 residues.

This CDR3 reads CASSYSQGSEQYF. The CDR3 nucleotides are TGTGCCAGCAGTTACTCACAAGGGAGCGAGCAGTACTTC. The V call is TRBV6-5, the J call TRBJ2-7, with D tentatively TRBD2 (5 bases). The length of the CDR3 is 13 residues. The germline V gene has CDR1 MNHEY and CDR2 SVGAGI. Trimming removed 0 bases from V and 6 bases from J, with 9 bases in between.

This rearrangement joins TRBV6-5 to TRBJ2-7, with 9 bases fitting TRBD1. This CDR3 spans 14 amino acids. The V and J ends lost 4 bases and 4 bases, in that order; junction bases with no gene match: 5. Germline lookup yields CDR1 MNHEY and CDR2 SVGAGI. The CDR3 loop reads CASSLDRGNYEQYF. CDR3 coding DNA: TGTGCCAGCAGTTTGGACAGGGGTAATTACGAGCAGTACTTC.

In this sample, this clone turned up once. The V call is TRBV30, the J call TRBJ2-3, with TRBD2 as a possible D gene (5 bases). The germline V gene has CDR1 GTSNPN and CDR2 SVGIG (reference sequence). This CDR3 comprises 15 residues. Trimming took off 1 base at V and 4 bases at J, with 15 bases between the two ends. CDR3 region: CAWSGQRSRPDTQYF. CDR3 bases: TGTGCCTGGAGTGGCCAGCGGTCGAGGCCAGATACGCAGTATTTT.

The chain recombines TRBV10-2 with TRBJ2-4; TRBD2 agrees at 7 bases. CDR1 is WSHSY and CDR2 is SAAADI in the germline V gene. The junction had 3 bases not matched to a gene; V was cut back by 4 bases and J by 0 bases. CDR3 length: 15 residues. CDR3 nucleotides: TGCGCCAGCAGTGCTTTAGCGGGAGCCAAAAACATTCAGTACTTC. Its translation: CASSALAGAKNIQYF.

The CDR3 DNA sequence: TGTGCCAGTAGTACCACACGCAGGGGGATGAGGACTGAAGCTTTCTTT. This sequence encodes CASSTTRRGMRTEAFF. This chain connects TRBV19 to TRBJ1-1, with 7 bases aligning to TRBD1. The CDR3 length is 16 residues. Germline V gene lookup returns CDR1 LNHDA and CDR2 SQIVND (reference sequence). V lost 4 bases and J lost 5; bases outside the gene matches: 13.

The chain is built from TRBV30 and TRBJ1-5; perhaps TRBD1 as D (6 bases). The CDR3 extends over 16 amino acids. Trimming took 3 bases from V and 0 from J, leaving 15 bases between them. Per the germline V gene, CDR1 is GTSNPN and CDR2 is SVGIG (reference sequence). The CDR3: CAWRGAGSLSNQPQHF. Written as DNA, the CDR3 is TGTGCCTGGAGGGGGGCAGGCTCCCTTAGCAATCAGCCCCAGCATTTT.